The sequence of this TCR beta chain was determined in a study of neurological immune-mediated disorders. TCRdb passed the 5' RACE reads through MiXCR, listing each CDR3 protein once. The sample carries 30,000 to 45,000 distinct CDR3 sequences, roughly 11% recorded once. Of note for this clonotype: Just one base apart from a much larger clone, this may be a read error.

V shed 1 base and J shed 8 bases, with 5 bases lying between them. The CDR3 runs 11 residues. The V gene's germline CDR1 is LGHDT and CDR2 YNNKEL (reference sequence). The source of this sequence is a woman aged 25 to 39 with HTLV-1-associated myelopathy (HAM/TSP). The sequenced sample was CD4+ T cells from blood. The chain couples TRBV3-1 to TRBJ1-2; no clear D. The DNA of the CDR3 is TGTGCCAGCAGCCAAGTTGACGGCTACACCTTC. Translated: CASSQVDGYTF.